This T cell receptor (beta chain) emerged from a study of shared clonotypes between healthy human individuals. General observations from the study: What limited the represented genetic and exposure-history diversity was the small number of donors.

CD4+ cells yielded CD45RA+ naive and CD45RA-negative memory subsets. Produced via immunoSEQ multiplex PCR; TCRdb's table is partial and in-frame only. The table has under 200,000 clones, 85% to 95% seen once. The V end was cut by 2 bases, the J end by 3 bases, with 5 bases between. Germline lookup yields CDR1 MNHEY and CDR2 SVGAGI. The CDR3 sequence is 13 residues long. A word on this clone: Its antigen is not identified.

The TCR comes from a woman in her 30s in good health. The V gene is TRBV6-5, the J gene TRBJ1-5; no definite D call. Material: naive CD4+ T cells sorted from blood. Subset denoted: CD45RA+ positively selected. The CDR3 nucleotides are TGTGCCAGCAGTTACAGGGACAATCAGCCCCAGCATTTT. Translated, it gives CASSYRDNQPQHF.